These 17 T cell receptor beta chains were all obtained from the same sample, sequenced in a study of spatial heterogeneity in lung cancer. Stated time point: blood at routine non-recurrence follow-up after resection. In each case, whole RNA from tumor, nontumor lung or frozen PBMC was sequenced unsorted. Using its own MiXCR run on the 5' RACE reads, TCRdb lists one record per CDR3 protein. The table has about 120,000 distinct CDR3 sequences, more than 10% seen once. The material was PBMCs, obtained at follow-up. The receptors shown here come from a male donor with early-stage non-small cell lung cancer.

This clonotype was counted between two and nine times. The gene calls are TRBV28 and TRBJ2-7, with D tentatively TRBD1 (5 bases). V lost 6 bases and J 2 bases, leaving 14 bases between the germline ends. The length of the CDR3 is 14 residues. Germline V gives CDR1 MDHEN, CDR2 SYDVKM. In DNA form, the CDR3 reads TGTGCCAGCAGGCCGTCAGGGCCAGCCTACGAGCAGTACTTC. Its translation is CASRPSGPAYEQYF.

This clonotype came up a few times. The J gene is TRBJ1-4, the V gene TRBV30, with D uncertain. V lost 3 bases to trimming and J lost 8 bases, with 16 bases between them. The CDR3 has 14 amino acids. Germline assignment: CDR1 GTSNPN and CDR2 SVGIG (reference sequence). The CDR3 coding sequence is TGTGCCTGGAGCCCCTGGGGTGGCTGGGAAAAACTGTTTTTT. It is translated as CAWSPWGGWEKLFF.

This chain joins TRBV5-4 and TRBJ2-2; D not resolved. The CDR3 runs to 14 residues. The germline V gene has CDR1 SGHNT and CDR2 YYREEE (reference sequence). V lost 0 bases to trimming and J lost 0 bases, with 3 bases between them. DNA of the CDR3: TGTGCCAGCAGCTTGGACACGAACACCGGGGAGCTGTTTTTT. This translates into CASSLDTNTGELFF.

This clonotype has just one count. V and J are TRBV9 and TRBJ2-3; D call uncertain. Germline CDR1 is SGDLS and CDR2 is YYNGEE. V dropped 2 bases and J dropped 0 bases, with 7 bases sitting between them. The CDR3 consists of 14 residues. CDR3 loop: CASSVRASTDTQYF. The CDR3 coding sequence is TGTGCCAGCAGCGTTCGAGCTAGCACAGATACGCAGTATTTT.

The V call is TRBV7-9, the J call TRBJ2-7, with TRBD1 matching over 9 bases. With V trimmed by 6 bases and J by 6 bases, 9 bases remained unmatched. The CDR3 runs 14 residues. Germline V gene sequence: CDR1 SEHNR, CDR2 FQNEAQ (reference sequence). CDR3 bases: TGTGCCAGCAGTTTGGGACAGGGTACGTCCGAGCAGTACTTC. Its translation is CASSLGQGTSEQYF.

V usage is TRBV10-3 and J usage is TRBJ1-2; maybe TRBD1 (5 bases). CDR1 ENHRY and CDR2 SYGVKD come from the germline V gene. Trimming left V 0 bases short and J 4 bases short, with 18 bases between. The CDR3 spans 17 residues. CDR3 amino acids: CAISESWDGPSGYGYTF. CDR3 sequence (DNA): TGTGCCATCAGTGAGTCGTGGGACGGCCCCTCAGGCTATGGCTACACCTTC.

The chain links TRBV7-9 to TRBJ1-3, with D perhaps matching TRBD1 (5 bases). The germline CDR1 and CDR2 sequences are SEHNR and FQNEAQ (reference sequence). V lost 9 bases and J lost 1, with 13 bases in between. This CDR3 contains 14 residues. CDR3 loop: CASTEKGSGNTIYF. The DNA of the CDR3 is TGTGCCAGTACCGAAAAGGGGTCTGGAAACACCATATATTTT.

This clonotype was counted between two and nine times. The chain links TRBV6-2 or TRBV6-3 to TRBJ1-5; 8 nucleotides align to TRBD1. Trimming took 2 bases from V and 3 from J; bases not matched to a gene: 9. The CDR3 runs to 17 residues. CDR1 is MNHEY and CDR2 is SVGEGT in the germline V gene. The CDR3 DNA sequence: TGTGCCAGCAGTTACCGGACAGGGAGGGTGGACAATCAGCCCCAGCATTTT. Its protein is CASSYRTGRVDNQPQHF.

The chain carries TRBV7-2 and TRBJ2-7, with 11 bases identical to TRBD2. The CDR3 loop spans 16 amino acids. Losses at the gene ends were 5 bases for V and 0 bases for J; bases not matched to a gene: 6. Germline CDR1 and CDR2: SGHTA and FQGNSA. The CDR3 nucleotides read TGTGCCAGCAGCCCGGGACTAGCGGTGAGCTCCTACGAGCAGTACTTC. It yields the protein CASSPGLAVSSYEQYF.

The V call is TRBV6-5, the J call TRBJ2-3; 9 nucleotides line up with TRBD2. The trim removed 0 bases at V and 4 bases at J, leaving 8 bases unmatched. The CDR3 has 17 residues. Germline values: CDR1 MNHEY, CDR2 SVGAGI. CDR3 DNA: TGTGCCAGCAGTTACTCAGGCGGGGGGGGCTGGGCAGATACGCAGTATTTT. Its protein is CASSYSGGGGWADTQYF.

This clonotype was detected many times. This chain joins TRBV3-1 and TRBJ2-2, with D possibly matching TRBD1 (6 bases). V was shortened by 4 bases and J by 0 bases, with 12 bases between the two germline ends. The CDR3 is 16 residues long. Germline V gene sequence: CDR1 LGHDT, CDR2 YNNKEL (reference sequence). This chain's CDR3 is CASSRRTATNTGELFF. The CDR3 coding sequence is TGTGCCAGCAGCCGAAGGACAGCAACGAACACCGGGGAGCTGTTTTTT.

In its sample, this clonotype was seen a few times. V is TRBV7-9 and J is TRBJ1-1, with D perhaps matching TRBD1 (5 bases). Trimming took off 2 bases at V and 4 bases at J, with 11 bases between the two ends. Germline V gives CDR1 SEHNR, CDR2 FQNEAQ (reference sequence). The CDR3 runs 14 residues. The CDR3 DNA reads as TGTGCCAGCAGCTTACGGGGGGTCGGCACTGAAGCTTTCTTT. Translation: CASSLRGVGTEAFF.

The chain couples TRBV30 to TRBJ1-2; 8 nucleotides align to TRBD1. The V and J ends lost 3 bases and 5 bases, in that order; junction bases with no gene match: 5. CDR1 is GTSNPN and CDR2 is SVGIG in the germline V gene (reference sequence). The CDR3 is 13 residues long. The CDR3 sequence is CAWRRDRPYGYTF. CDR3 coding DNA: TGTGCCTGGAGACGGGACAGGCCATATGGCTACACCTTC.

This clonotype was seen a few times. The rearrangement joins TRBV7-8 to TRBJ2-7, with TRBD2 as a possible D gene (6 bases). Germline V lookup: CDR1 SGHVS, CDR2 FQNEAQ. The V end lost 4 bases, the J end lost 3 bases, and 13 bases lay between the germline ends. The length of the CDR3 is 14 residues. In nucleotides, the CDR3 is TGTGCCAGCAGCTCGGGAGTAGGGGACTACGAGCAGTACTTC. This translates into CASSSGVGDYEQYF.

The CDR3 loop is CASSLYILYEQYF. The CDR3 nucleotides are TGTGCCAGCAGTCTCTATATCCTATACGAGCAGTACTTC. V gene TRBV6-6 combines with J gene TRBJ2-7; no clear D. Germline V gene data show CDR1 as MNHNY and CDR2 as SVGAGI (reference sequence). Trimming removed 5 bases at V and 4 bases at J, with 12 bases between. This CDR3 contains 13 residues.

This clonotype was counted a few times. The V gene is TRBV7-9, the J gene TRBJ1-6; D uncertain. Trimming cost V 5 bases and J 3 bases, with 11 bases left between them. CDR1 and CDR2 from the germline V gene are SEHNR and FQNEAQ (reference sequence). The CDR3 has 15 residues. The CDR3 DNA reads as TGTGCCAGCAGCCCCTACCGAGACTATAATTCACCCCTCCACTTT. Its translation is CASSPYRDYNSPLHF.

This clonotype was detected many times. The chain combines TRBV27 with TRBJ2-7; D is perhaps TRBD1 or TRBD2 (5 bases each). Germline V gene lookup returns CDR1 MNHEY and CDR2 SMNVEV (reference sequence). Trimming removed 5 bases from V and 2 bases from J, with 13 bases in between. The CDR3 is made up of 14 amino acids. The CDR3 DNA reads TGTGCCAGCAGTAGGGACCTTGTTCCCTACGAGCAGTACTTC. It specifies CASSRDLVPYEQYF.